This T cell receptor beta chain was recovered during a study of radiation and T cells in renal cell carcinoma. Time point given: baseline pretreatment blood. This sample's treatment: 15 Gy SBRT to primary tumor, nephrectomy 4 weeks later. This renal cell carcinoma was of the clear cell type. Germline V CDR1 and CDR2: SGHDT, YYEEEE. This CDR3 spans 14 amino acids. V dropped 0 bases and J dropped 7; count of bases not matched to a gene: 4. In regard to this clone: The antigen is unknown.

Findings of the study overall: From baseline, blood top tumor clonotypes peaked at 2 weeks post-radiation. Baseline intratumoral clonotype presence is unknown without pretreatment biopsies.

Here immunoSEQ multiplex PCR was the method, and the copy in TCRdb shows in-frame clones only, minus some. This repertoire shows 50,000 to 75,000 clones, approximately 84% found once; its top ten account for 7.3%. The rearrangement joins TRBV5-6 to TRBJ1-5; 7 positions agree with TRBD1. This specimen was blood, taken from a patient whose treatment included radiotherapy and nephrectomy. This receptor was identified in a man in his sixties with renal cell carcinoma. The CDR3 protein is CASSLAGGGQPQHF. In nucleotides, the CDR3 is TGTGCCAGCAGCTTGGCAGGGGGTGGACAGCCCCAGCATTTT.